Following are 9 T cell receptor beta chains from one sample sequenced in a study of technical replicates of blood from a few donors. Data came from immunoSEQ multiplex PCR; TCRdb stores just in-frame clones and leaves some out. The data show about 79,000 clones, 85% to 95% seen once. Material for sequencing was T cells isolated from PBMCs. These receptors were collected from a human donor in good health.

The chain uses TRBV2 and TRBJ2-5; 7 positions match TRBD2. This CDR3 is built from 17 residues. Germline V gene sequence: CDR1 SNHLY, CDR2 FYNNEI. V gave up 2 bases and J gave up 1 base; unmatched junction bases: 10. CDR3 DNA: TGTGCCAGCAGTGAATCCATAGCGGGCGCTTTCCAAGAGACCCAGTACTTC. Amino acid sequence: CASSESIAGAFQETQYF.

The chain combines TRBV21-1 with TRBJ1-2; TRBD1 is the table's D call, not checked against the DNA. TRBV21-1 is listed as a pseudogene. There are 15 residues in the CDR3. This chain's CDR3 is CASSKGKTGGIGYTF. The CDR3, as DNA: TGTGCCAGCAGCAAAGGGAAGACAGGGGGCATTGGCTACACCTTC.

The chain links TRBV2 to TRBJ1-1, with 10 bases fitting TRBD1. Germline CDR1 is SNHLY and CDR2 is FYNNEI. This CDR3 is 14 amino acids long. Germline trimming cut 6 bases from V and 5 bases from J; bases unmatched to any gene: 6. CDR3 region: CASRYGTGVTEAFF. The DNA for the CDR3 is TGTGCCAGCAGGTATGGGACAGGGGTAACTGAAGCTTTCTTT.

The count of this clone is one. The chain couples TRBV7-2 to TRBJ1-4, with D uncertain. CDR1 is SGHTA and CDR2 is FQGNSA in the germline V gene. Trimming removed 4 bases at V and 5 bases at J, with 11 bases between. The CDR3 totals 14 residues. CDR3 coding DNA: TGTGCCAGCAGCTGGTGGGCTGGGAATGAAAAACTGTTTTTT. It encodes CASSWWAGNEKLFF.

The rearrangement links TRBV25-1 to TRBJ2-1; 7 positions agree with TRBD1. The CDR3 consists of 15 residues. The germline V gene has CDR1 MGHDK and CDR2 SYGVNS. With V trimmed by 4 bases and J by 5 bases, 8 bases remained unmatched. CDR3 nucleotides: TGTGCCAGCAGTGCCCCAGGGGGAAGAAACAATGAGCAGTTCTTC. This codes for CASSAPGGRNNEQFF. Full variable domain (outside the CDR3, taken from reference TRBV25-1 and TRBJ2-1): EADIYQTPRYLVIGTGKKITLECSQTMGHDKMYWYQQDPGMELHLIHYSYGVNSTEKGDLSSESTVSRIRTEHFPLTLESARPSHTSQYLCASSAPGGRNNEQFFGPGTRLTVL.

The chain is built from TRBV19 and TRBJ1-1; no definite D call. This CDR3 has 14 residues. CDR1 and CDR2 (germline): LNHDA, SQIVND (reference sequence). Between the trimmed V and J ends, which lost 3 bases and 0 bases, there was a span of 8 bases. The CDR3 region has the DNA TGTGCCAGTAGTATCTGGGCGATGAACACTGAAGCTTTCTTT. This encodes CASSIWAMNTEAFF.

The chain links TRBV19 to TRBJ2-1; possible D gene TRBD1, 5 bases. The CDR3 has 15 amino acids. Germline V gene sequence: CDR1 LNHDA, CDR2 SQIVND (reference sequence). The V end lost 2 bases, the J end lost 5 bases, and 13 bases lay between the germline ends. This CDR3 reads CASSITQGPNNEQFF. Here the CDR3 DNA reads TGTGCCAGTAGTATAACCCAGGGTCCAAACAATGAGCAGTTCTTC.

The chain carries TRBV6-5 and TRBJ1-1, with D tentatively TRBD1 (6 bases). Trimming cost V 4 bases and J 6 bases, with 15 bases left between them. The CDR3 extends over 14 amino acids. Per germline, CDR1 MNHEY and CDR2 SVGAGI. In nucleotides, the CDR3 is TGTGCCAGCAGTTTCGACAGGCTGGCGTCTGAAGCTTTCTTT. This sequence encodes CASSFDRLASEAFF.

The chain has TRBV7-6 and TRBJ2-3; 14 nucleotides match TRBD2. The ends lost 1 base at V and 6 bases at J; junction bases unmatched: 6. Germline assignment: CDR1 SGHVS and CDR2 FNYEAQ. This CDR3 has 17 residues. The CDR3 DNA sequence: TGTGCCAGCAGCTTAGGAGGACTAGCGGGAGGTTCGGATACGCAGTATTTT. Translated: CASSLGGLAGGSDTQYF.